A selection of T cell receptor beta chains follows, all from one sample in a study of OX40 agonist ivuxolimab in advanced cancers. Data came from immunoSEQ multiplex PCR; TCRdb stores just in-frame clones and leaves some out. The repertoire holds around 80,000 clones, with roughly 90% as singletons. Source: CD4+ or CD8+ T cells sorted from blood, taken in a trial of the OX40 agonist ivuxolimab. The receptors were gathered from an adult with an advanced solid tumor such as melanoma, head and neck, liver or kidney cancer. CDR3s include the opening cysteine and the closing phenylalanine or tryptophan. Fields, in order: J gene, D gene, clone size, V gene, CDR3 protein, CDR3 DNA. A D gene is named only where the DNA matches it firmly. Clone size is not always given. Where it is, it says once, few, many or a class for expanded clones.

TRBJ2-1 . . TRBV7-8 CASSLGDPSYNEQFF TGTGCCAGCAGCTTAGGGGACCCCTCCTACAATGAGCAGTTCTTC
TRBJ1-1 TRBD1 . TRBV28 CASSLGTGGTEAFF TGTGCCAGCAGTTTAGGGACAGGGGGCACTGAAGCTTTCTTT
TRBJ2-1 . . TRBV7-2 CASSLEVRTDREQFF TGTGCCAGCAGCTTAGAAGTTCGTACCGACAGGGAGCAGTTCTTC
TRBJ1-2 . . TRBV7-9 CASSKDSANYGYTF TGTGCCAGCAGCAAGGACAGCGCTAACTATGGCTACACCTTC
TRBJ2-1 . . TRBV7-8 CASSLWEANEQFF TGTGCCAGCAGCTTATGGGAAGCGAATGAGCAGTTCTTC
TRBJ1-1 . . TRBV5-4 CASSLASRGLEAFF TGTGCCAGCAGCTTGGCCAGTCGGGGCCTGGAAGCTTTCTTT
TRBJ2-2 . . TRBV7-3 CASSLHPETGELFF TGTGCCAGCAGCTTACATCCGGAGACCGGGGAGCTGTTTTTT
TRBJ1-2 . . TRBV19 CASSITGNNYGYTF TGTGCCAGTAGTATAACCGGAAATAACTATGGCTACACCTTC
TRBJ2-2 . . TRBV4-2 CASSTNSGGSTGELFF TGTGCCAGCAGCACTAACTCCGGGGGTTCCACCGGGGAGCTGTTTTTT
TRBJ1-5 . . TRBV19 CASTYSAPPHNQPQHF TGTGCCAGTACTTACTCCGCCCCCCCCCATAATCAGCCCCAGCATTTT
TRBJ2-1 . . TRBV5-1 CASSLLANEQFF TGCGCCAGCAGCTTGCTGGCCAATGAGCAGTTCTTC
TRBJ1-2 . . TRBV19 CASSLGGDYGYTF TGTGCCAGTAGTTTGGGGGGCGACTATGGCTACACCTTC
TRBJ2-7 . . TRBV6-6 CASSQRTDSYEQYF TGTGCCAGCAGCCAGCGGACGGACTCCTACGAGCAGTACTTC
TRBJ1-2 . . TRBV2 CASREGDFGYTF TGTGCCAGCAGAGAGGGGGATTTTGGCTACACCTTC
TRBJ2-1 . . TRBV9 CASSAQFTGRGQFF TGTGCCAGCAGCGCACAATTTACAGGGAGGGGGCAGTTCTTC
TRBJ1-6 TRBD1 . TRBV30 CAWTGTGLGSPLHF TGTGCCTGGACCGGGACAGGGTTAGGTTCACCCCTCCACTTT
TRBJ1-3 . . TRBV25-1 CASSAGAAGNTIYF TGTGCCAGCAGCGCGGGGGCTGCTGGAAACACCATATATTTT
TRBJ1-3 . . TRBV27 CASSLGRGGLAGNTIYF TGTGCCAGCAGCTTGGGCCGTGGGGGTCTCGCAGGAAACACCATATATTTT
TRBJ2-5 . . TRBV10-3 CAISEGSGGQETQYF TGTGCCATCAGTGAAGGCTCAGGCGGGCAAGAGACCCAGTACTTC
TRBJ2-3 TRBD1 . TRBV5-1 CASSSGRWGQGQSTDTQYF TGCGCCAGCAGCTCCGGGAGGTGGGGACAGGGGCAAAGCACAGATACGCAGTATTTT
TRBJ1-6 . . TRBV28 CASSGRGGLLISPLHF TGTGCCAGCAGTGGGCGTGGGGGCCTACTTATTTCACCCCTCCACTTT
TRBJ1-2 . . TRBV6-6 CASSYSTDYGYTF TGTGCCAGCAGTTACTCCACAGACTATGGCTACACCTTC
TRBJ2-7 . . TRBV6-1 CASSATITGLVSYEQYF TGTGCCAGCAGTGCCACGATAACAGGGTTGGTATCCTACGAGCAGTACTTC
TRBJ1-3 . once TRBV9 CASSEPLGNTIYF TGTGCCAGCAGCGAGCCCCTAGGAAACACCATATATTTT
TRBJ1-2 . . TRBV7-2 CASSLDGTLGYTF TGTGCCAGCAGCTTAGATGGGACACTTGGCTACACCTTC
TRBJ2-3 TRBD1 once TRBV7-8 CASSRPGTGIGTDTQYF TGTGCCAGCAGCCGTCCCGGGACAGGGATCGGCACAGATACGCAGTATTTT
TRBJ1-2 . few TRBV30 CAWTRANYGYTF TGTGCCTGGACACGCGCTAACTATGGCTACACCTTC
TRBJ1-3 . . TRBV7-9 CATNGPTAGSGNTIYF TGTGCCACCAATGGCCCTACGGCTGGCTCTGGAAACACCATATATTTT
TRBJ2-1 . . TRBV30 CAWSVPGPGYNEQFF TGTGCCTGGAGTGTACCCGGGCCAGGCTACAATGAGCAGTTCTTC
TRBJ1-2 . . TRBV6-6 CASSYRRRANYGYTF TGTGCCAGCAGTTACCGACGGCGAGCTAACTATGGCTACACCTTC
TRBJ1-1 TRBD1 . TRBV29-1 CSVEWTGTTEAFF TGCAGCGTTGAGTGGACAGGGACCACTGAAGCTTTCTTT
TRBJ2-2 TRBD1 . TRBV5-1 CASSWTGPNTGELFF TGCGCCAGCAGCTGGACAGGGCCGAACACCGGGGAGCTGTTTTTT
TRBJ2-3 . . TRBV5-6 CASSSSRDRFTDTQYF TGTGCCAGCAGCTCCTCCCGGGACCGGTTCACAGATACGCAGTATTTT
TRBJ1-5 TRBD1 . TRBV6-6 CASRMTGNQPQHF TGTGCCAGCAGGATGACAGGGAATCAGCCCCAGCATTTT
TRBJ2-5 TRBD2 . TRBV4-1 CASSPREGWETQYF TGCGCCAGCAGCCCTCGGGAGGGGTGGGAGACCCAGTACTTC
TRBJ2-2 TRBD2 . TRBV5-1 CASSSGTSGIVTGELFF TGCGCCAGCAGCTCCGGGACTAGCGGGATCGTGACCGGGGAGCTGTTTTTT
TRBJ1-2 TRBD1 . TRBV30 CAWSEGAYRYTF TGTGCCTGGAGTGAGGGGGCGTATCGCTACACCTTC
TRBJ1-2 . . TRBV5-1 CASSLSDTIYGYTF TGCGCCAGCAGCTTGAGCGACACCATCTATGGCTACACCTTC
TRBJ2-7 TRBD2 . TRBV29-1 CSATSGPYEQYF TGCAGCGCCACTAGCGGACCCTACGAGCAGTACTTC
TRBJ1-2 TRBD1 . TRBV13 CASSSRGRLGYGYTF TGTGCCAGCAGCAGCAGGGGGCGATTGGGCTATGGCTACACCTTC
TRBJ2-3 TRBD2 . TRBV28 CASSPGGAGTDTQYF TGTGCCAGCAGTCCGGGGGGGGCAGGCACAGATACGCAGTATTTT
TRBJ2-7 . once TRBV5-4 CASSNGIALDEQYF TGTGCCAGCAGCAACGGAATAGCATTGGACGAGCAGTACTTC
TRBJ1-2 . . TRBV6-5 CASSYSSNYGYTF TGTGCCAGCAGTTACTCAAGTAACTATGGCTACACCTTC
TRBJ1-4 . . TRBV9 CASSLMGTTTNEKLFF TGTGCCAGCAGCCTTATGGGGACTACAACTAATGAAAAACTGTTTTTT
TRBJ1-2 . . TRBV7-2 CASSRGRRNYGYTF TGTGCCAGCAGCCGAGGACGGCGTAACTATGGCTACACCTTC
TRBJ2-7 TRBD2 once TRBV9 CASSVDPATSGGRNEQYF TGTGCCAGCAGCGTAGACCCCGCGACTAGCGGGGGAAGAAACGAGCAGTACTTC
TRBJ2-2 . . TRBV7-9 CASRSPQGNTGELFF TGTGCCAGCAGATCCCCCCAGGGGAACACCGGGGAGCTGTTTTTT
TRBJ2-7 . . TRBV19 CASSIILSPAYEQYF TGTGCCAGTAGTATCATTCTTTCCCCCGCATACGAGCAGTACTTC
TRBJ2-2 . . TRBV11-2 CASSSRPLDTGELFF TGTGCCAGCAGCTCCCGTCCGCTGGACACCGGGGAGCTGTTTTTT
TRBJ2-5 . few TRBV2 CASSETEGQETQYF TGTGCCAGCAGTGAAACAGAGGGGCAAGAGACCCAGTACTTC